This T cell receptor beta chain was found in a study of shared clonotypes between healthy human individuals. This clone came up once. Its target is unknown. Between the trimmed V and J ends, which lost 6 bases and 5 bases, there was a span of 20 bases. Germline V gene sequence: CDR1 SGDLS, CDR2 YYNGEE. This CDR3 comprises 16 residues. Study-level results: Blood was the sole source, and tissue repertoires probably differ.

The method was immunoSEQ multiplex PCR; TCRdb's version includes in-frame clones alone and lacks a portion of them. The data hold roughly 2.5 million clones, with approximately 94% observed a single time. V gene TRBV9 combines with J gene TRBJ1-4; D is perhaps TRBD1 (6 bases). Sequenced input: naive CD4+ T cells sorted from blood. Described subset: CD45RA+ positively selected. This TCR derives from a man aged 18 to 35 in good health. The CDR3 sequence is CASNKGETGSNEKLFF. CDR3 sequence (DNA): TGTGCCAGCAATAAGGGGGAAACGGGAAGCAATGAAAAACTGTTTTTT.